Below are 31 T cell receptor beta chains sequenced from a single sample in a study of blood T cell repertoires in COVID-19. Produced via immunoSEQ multiplex PCR; TCRdb's table is partial and in-frame only. In the table there are 120,000 or so clones, around 87% of which are singletons. The material sequenced was peripheral blood. These receptors were obtained from a woman in her 70s with acute or convalescent COVID-19.

The CDR3: CASSYSGPGGNTIYF. In DNA form, the CDR3 reads TGTGCCAGCAGTTACTCGGGGCCTGGGGGAAACACCATATATTTT. V usage is TRBV6-5 and J usage is TRBJ1-3; a weak D match, TRBD1 (5 bases). This CDR3 contains 15 residues. V shed 0 bases and J shed 4 bases, with 10 bases lying between them. Germline assignment: CDR1 MNHEY and CDR2 SVGAGI.

The V gene is TRBV25-1, the J gene TRBJ2-7; tentative D call: TRBD1 (5 bases). Trimming cost V 3 bases and J 5 bases, with 20 bases left between them. CDR3 length: 16 residues. Germline CDR1 MGHDK, CDR2 SYGVNS. The CDR3 sequence: CASSDRDQGFQNEQYF. The CDR3 region has the DNA TGTGCCAGCAGTGACCGCGACCAGGGTTTTCAGAACGAGCAGTACTTC.

V gene TRBV6-5 combines with J gene TRBJ2-7; D call uncertain. V shed 5 bases and J shed 3 bases, with 5 bases lying between them. There are 11 residues in the CDR3. Germline-derived CDR1 and CDR2 are MNHEY and SVGAGI. The CDR3 region is CASSNNYEQYF. CDR3 sequence (DNA): TGTGCCAGCAGTAACAACTACGAGCAGTACTTC.

This chain joins TRBV20-1 and TRBJ1-2, with 7 bases aligning to TRBD1. CDR3 length: 11 residues. V dropped 6 bases and J dropped 5; count of bases not matched to a gene: 3. The germline gives CDR1 DFQATT, CDR2 SNEGSKA (reference sequence). CDR3: CSATTGYGYTF. The CDR3 DNA sequence: TGCAGTGCCACGACAGGGTATGGCTACACCTTC.

This chain joins TRBV4-1 and TRBJ2-2; possible D gene TRBD2, 5 bases. V was pared by 6 bases and J by 3 bases, with 14 bases between. The CDR3 extends over 15 amino acids. The germline V gene encodes CDR1 MGHRA and CDR2 YSYEKL. Written as DNA, the CDR3 is TGCGCCAGCAGGTTGCGGACCGGGGACACCGGGGAGCTGTTTTTT. This codes for CASRLRTGDTGELFF.

DNA of the CDR3: TGTGCCAGCTCACCACCGTCCAGCGGGGGGGTTACCCATGAGCAGTTCTTC. Amino acid sequence: CASSPPSSGGVTHEQFF. The chain carries TRBV18 and TRBJ2-1; the match to TRBD2 covers 10 bases. The V and J ends lost 0 bases and 8 bases, in that order; junction bases with no gene match: 10. CDR3 size: 17 residues. Germline V gene data show CDR1 as KGHSH and CDR2 as LQKENI.

The rearrangement joins TRBV10-1 to TRBJ2-2; 10 bases are shared with TRBD1. Germline CDR1 reads WNHNN; CDR2 reads SYGVQD (reference sequence). With V trimmed by 6 bases and J by 6 bases, 1 base remained unmatched. The length of the CDR3 is 13 residues. The CDR3 spells CASRGQGAGELFF. The CDR3 DNA is TGCGCCAGCAGAGGACAGGGGGCCGGGGAGCTGTTTTTT.

The table lists this clone with a few counts. The chain links TRBV5-4 to TRBJ2-5; no clear D. Germline assignment: CDR1 SGHNT and CDR2 YYREEE (reference sequence). CDR3 length: 15 amino acids. Trimming took 4 bases from V and 2 from J, leaving 15 bases between them. CDR3 region: CASSHPLDTQETQYF. As DNA, the CDR3 is TGTGCCAGCAGCCACCCTCTAGATACTCAAGAGACCCAGTACTTC.

V and J are TRBV3-1 (or the pseudogene TRBV3-2) and TRBJ1-1; D unclear. The germline V gene has CDR1 LGHDT and CDR2 YNNKEL (reference sequence). The CDR3 is made up of 13 amino acids. V lost 0 bases and J 12 bases, leaving 14 bases between the germline ends. The DNA of the CDR3 is TGTGCCAGCAGCCAAGATTTGGTCTCGGGGTCTTTCTTT. It is translated as CASSQDLVSGSFF.

The chain carries TRBV5-6 and TRBJ1-2; D uncertain. Germline values: CDR1 SGHDT, CDR2 YYEEEE. There are 13 residues in the CDR3. V shed 5 bases and J shed 5 bases, with 13 bases lying between them. The CDR3 bases are TGTGCCAGCAGGTTCACGGGAGCATATGGCTACACCTTC. Residues: CASRFTGAYGYTF.

In its sample, this clone was seen a few times. The rearrangement links TRBV3-1 (or the pseudogene TRBV3-2) to TRBJ1-6; perhaps TRBD1 as D (6 bases). Trimming left V 1 base short and J 6 bases short, with 13 bases between. Germline loops: CDR1 LGHDT, CDR2 YNNKEL (reference sequence). The CDR3 loop spans 16 amino acids. The CDR3 region has the DNA TGTGCCAGCAGCCAAGGTACAGGGAGGGCTAATTCACCCCTCCACTTT. Its translation: CASSQGTGRANSPLHF.

This rearrangement joins TRBV3-1 (or the pseudogene TRBV3-2) to TRBJ1-6; 10 nucleotides match TRBD1. V lost 4 bases to trimming and J lost 10 bases; unmatched junction nucleotides: 7. Germline CDR1 is LGHDT and CDR2 is YNNKEL (reference sequence). The CDR3 runs 15 residues. CDR3 residues: CASSRRDRGQSPLHF. CDR3 nucleotides: TGTGCCAGCAGCCGCAGGGACAGGGGTCAATCACCCCTCCACTTT.

The V call is TRBV18, the J call TRBJ1-6; possibly TRBD1 for D (5 bases). Trimming took 6 bases from V and 8 from J, leaving 17 bases between them. This CDR3 has 15 amino acids. Germline CDR1 KGHSH, CDR2 LQKENI. The CDR3 DNA reads TGTGCCAGCTCTATGGACATGGGGATGGATTCACCCCTCCACTTT. It translates to CASSMDMGMDSPLHF. Full variable domain (missing parts from reference TRBV18 and TRBJ1-6): NAGVMQNPRHLVRRRGQEARLRCSPMKGHSHVYWYRQLPEEGLKFMVYLQKENIIDESGMPKERFSAEFPKEGPSILRIQQVVRGDSAAYFCASSMDMGMDSPLHFGNGTRLTVT.

This chain links TRBV7-2 with TRBJ2-3; possibly TRBD2 for D (5 bases). The CDR3 length is 14 residues. The germline CDR1 and CDR2 sequences are SGHTA and FQGNSA. V lost 3 bases to trimming and J lost 1 base, with 8 bases between them. The DNA of the CDR3 is TGTGCCAGCAGCTTCAGCGGAGGCACAGATACGCAGTATTTT. Protein: CASSFSGGTDTQYF.

This chain links TRBV2 with TRBJ2-5; 8 bases are a match to TRBD1. The CDR3 contains 12 residues. Trimming cost V 6 bases and J 5 bases; bases outside gene matches: 2. Germline CDR1 reads SNHLY; CDR2 reads FYNNEI. CDR3 protein: CASRDRGETQYF. In DNA, the CDR3 is TGTGCCAGCAGAGACAGGGGCGAGACCCAGTACTTC.

This sequence joins TRBV5-4 and TRBJ2-6, with 7 bases aligning to TRBD1. In germline, CDR1 is SGHNT, CDR2 YYREEE (reference sequence). The CDR3 contains 15 residues. The V segment lost 6 bases and the J segment 7 bases; nucleotides outside the gene matches: 10. The CDR3: CASTPGTAQANVLTF. CDR3 in DNA: TGTGCCAGCACCCCTGGGACAGCACAAGCCAACGTCCTGACTTTC.

The chain carries TRBV3-1 (or the pseudogene TRBV3-2) and TRBJ1-4; D perhaps matches TRBD1 (5 bases). The CDR3 has 13 amino acids. V was clipped by 6 bases and J by 7 bases, with 12 bases between them. Germline V lookup: CDR1 LGHDT, CDR2 YNNKEL (reference sequence). For the CDR3, the DNA is TGTGCCAGCAGTGAGAACGGGGGTGAAAAACTGTTTTTT. Its translation is CASSENGGEKLFF.

The rearrangement joins TRBV28 to TRBJ1-2; D is perhaps TRBD1 (5 bases). Germline V gene data show CDR1 as MDHEN and CDR2 as SYDVKM. This CDR3 region has 15 residues. Trimming took 2 bases from V and 0 from J, leaving 10 bases between them. CDR3 in amino acids: CASSLGAVTNYGYTF. DNA for the CDR3: TGTGCCAGCAGTTTAGGGGCAGTTACTAACTATGGCTACACCTTC.

The CDR3 sequence is CASSPTTGINQPQHF. The CDR3 nucleotides are TGTGCCAGCTCACCTACAACAGGAATAAATCAGCCCCAGCATTTT. This chain links TRBV18 with TRBJ1-5, with D possibly matching TRBD1 (5 bases). This CDR3 is built from 15 residues. Deletions cut 3 bases from V and 4 bases from J, with 13 bases between. Germline V gene sequence: CDR1 KGHSH, CDR2 LQKENI.

This chain uses TRBV15 with TRBJ2-1; 15 bases fit TRBD2. CDR3 length: 15 amino acids. Germline V CDR1 and CDR2: LNHNV, YYDKDF (reference sequence). Losses at the gene ends were 3 bases for V and 10 bases for J; bases not matched to a gene: 4. CDR3 bases: TGTGCCACCAGCAGCCCCGGGACTAGCGGGGGGGAGCAGTTCTTC. Amino acids: CATSSPGTSGGEQFF.

The CDR3 region has the DNA TGTGCCAGCAGCTTAAACGGTAATGAGCAGTTCTTC. It codes for CASSLNGNEQFF. V and J are TRBV7-3 and TRBJ2-1; D gene ambiguous. V was trimmed by 1 base and J by 7 bases, leaving 5 bases between them. Per germline, CDR1 SGHTA and CDR2 FQGTGA. This CDR3 spans 12 amino acids.

V is TRBV18 and J is TRBJ2-5; the D is unclear. This CDR3 is built from 13 residues. Trimming took 6 bases from V and 4 from J, leaving 12 bases between them. Germline lookup yields CDR1 KGHSH and CDR2 LQKENI. The CDR3 region has the DNA TGTGCCAGCTCGGGCTGGATGGGAGAGACCCAGTACTTC. Its translation: CASSGWMGETQYF.

The gene calls are TRBV18 and TRBJ1-5; 8 bases map to TRBD1. The CDR3 length is 14 residues. Germline trimming cut 3 bases from V and 9 bases from J; bases unmatched to any gene: 7. Germline V gene data show CDR1 as KGHSH and CDR2 as LQKENI. The CDR3 DNA reads as TGTGCCAGCTCACCCGGACAGGGTGCTTGGCCCCAGCATTTT. Its protein product is CASSPGQGAWPQHF.

This chain joins TRBV20-1 and TRBJ2-5, with D uncertain. There are 11 residues in the CDR3. Per the germline V gene, CDR1 is DFQATT and CDR2 is SNEGSKA (reference sequence). The V end was cut by 8 bases, the J end by 7 bases, with 14 bases between. In DNA, the CDR3 is TGCAGTCAACAAGGAGAGGTGACCCAGTACTTC. Amino acid sequence: CSQQGEVTQYF.

The chain uses TRBV28 and TRBJ1-1; 8 bases are shared with TRBD1. The ends lost 5 bases at V and 1 base at J; junction bases unmatched: 6. The CDR3 has 15 residues. In germline, CDR1 is MDHEN, CDR2 SYDVKM. The CDR3 coding sequence is TGTGCCAGCAGTCCGACAGGGGCCTGGAACACTGAAGCTTTCTTT. This sequence encodes CASSPTGAWNTEAFF.

A few counts support this clone. The V and J genes are TRBV28 and TRBJ2-7; weak D call: TRBD2 (7 bases). In germline, CDR1 is MDHEN, CDR2 SYDVKM. The CDR3 is made up of 16 amino acids. V dropped 6 bases and J dropped 0 bases, with 18 bases sitting between them. DNA for the CDR3: TGTGCCAGCAGGTCCGCGGGCGGGGGCGCCTCCTACGAGCAGTACTTC. It yields the protein CASRSAGGGASYEQYF.

The chain carries TRBV5-1 and TRBJ1-5; possibly TRBD1 for D (5 bases). The V end lost 0 bases, the J end lost 1 base, and 11 bases lay between the germline ends. Germline CDR1 reads SGHRS; CDR2 reads YFSETQ. This CDR3 comprises 16 residues. This chain's CDR3 is CASSLGGQGSNQPQHF. CDR3 DNA sequence: TGCGCCAGCAGCTTGGGAGGCCAGGGAAGCAATCAGCCCCAGCATTTT.

The genes are TRBV2 and TRBJ1-6; D is possibly TRBD1 (6 bases). V was shortened by 2 bases and J by 6 bases, with 11 bases between the two germline ends. The V gene's germline CDR1 is SNHLY and CDR2 FYNNEI. The CDR3 runs 15 residues. DNA of the CDR3: TGTGCCAGCAGTGAACCAACAGGGTCTAATTCACCCCTCCACTTT. Its protein product is CASSEPTGSNSPLHF.

The gene calls are TRBV28 and TRBJ1-1, with TRBD1 matching over 7 bases. Germline loops: CDR1 MDHEN, CDR2 SYDVKM. V trimming: 2 bases; J trimming: 3 bases; junction bases outside the gene matches: 9. CDR3 length equals 16 residues. CDR3 sequence reads: CASSLHTTGLDTEAFF. As DNA, the CDR3 is TGTGCCAGCAGTTTACATACGACAGGGTTGGACACTGAAGCTTTCTTT.

The CDR3 DNA follows: TGTGCCGTAGGACAGGGTGTAGCAAACACCATATATTTT. Translated: CAVGQGVANTIYF. This chain connects TRBV10-3 to TRBJ1-3; 8 positions match TRBD1. The CDR3 extends over 13 amino acids. CDR1 is ENHRY and CDR2 is SYGVKD in the germline V gene. The V gene end was trimmed by 11 bases and the J gene end by 6 bases; junction bases not matched to a gene: 9.

This chain connects TRBV4-1 to TRBJ2-2; 8 nucleotides align to TRBD2. This CDR3 has 17 amino acids. V trimming: 5 bases; J trimming: 3 bases; junction bases outside the gene matches: 11. Germline V CDR1 and CDR2: MGHRA, YSYEKL. CDR3 in DNA: TGCGCCAGCAGCTCGCTACTGGGGCGGGGGGACACCGGGGAGCTGTTTTTT. Translating gives CASSSLLGRGDTGELFF.